In its sample, the clone carrying this T cell receptor beta chain was seen many times. These data are taken from a study of identical twins. CDR1 and CDR2 (germline): DFQATT, SNEGSKA (reference sequence). With 5 bases removed from V and 5 bases from J, the gap between germline ends came to 10 bases. The CDR3 length is 12 residues. TCRdb ran MiXCR on the 5' RACE reads and lists one entry per CDR3 protein. The sample contains 500,000 to 700,000 distinct CDR3 sequences, about 7.1% of which appear only once. This sample also belongs to another study, concerning yellow fever vaccine responses in identical twins.

This chain links TRBV20-1 with TRBJ2-1; weak D call: TRBD2 (6 bases). The sample comprised PBMCs. This TCR came from a woman younger than 35 in good health. The CDR3 protein is CSAPGLNNEQFF. The DNA of the CDR3 is TGCAGTGCTCCCGGACTAAACAATGAGCAGTTCTTC.